These T cell receptor beta chains were read from a single sample in a study of identical twins. TCRdb independently ran MiXCR on the 5' RACE reads; one entry per CDR3 protein. This sample has 500,000 to 600,000 distinct CDR3 sequences, with less than 25% found just once. This sample was also put to use in a study of T cells expressing NK-cell markers.

Sequencing was done on a sample of CD4+ T cells sorted from blood. The source is a woman younger than 35 in good health. The CDR3 runs from the conserved cysteine through the conserved F or W. Each record gives: D gene, J gene, V gene, clone size, CDR3 protein, CDR3 DNA. D genes are given only for firm matches. Clone size, where shown, is once, few, many, or a class for clones that have expanded.

d_gene: TRBD1; j_gene: TRBJ2-1; v_gene: TRBV2; abundance: -; CDR3aa: CASRLDRGFYNEQFF; CDR3nt: TGTGCCAGCAGGCTGGACAGGGGGTTCTACAATGAGCAGTTCTTC
d_gene: TRBD2; j_gene: TRBJ2-1; v_gene: TRBV29-1; abundance: few; CDR3aa: CSWFGLASYNEQFF; CDR3nt: TGCAGCTGGTTTGGACTAGCTTCCTACAATGAGCAGTTCTTC
d_gene: -; j_gene: TRBJ1-6; v_gene: TRBV20-1; abundance: few; CDR3aa: CSAQKEGRSPLHF; CDR3nt: TGCAGTGCTCAAAAGGAGGGTAGATCACCCCTCCACTTT
d_gene: -; j_gene: TRBJ2-3; v_gene: TRBV15; abundance: few; CDR3aa: CATSRDRQGGPSTDTQYF; CDR3nt: TGTGCCACCAGCAGAGATCGTCAGGGCGGCCCTAGCACAGATACGCAGTATTTT
d_gene: -; j_gene: TRBJ2-5; v_gene: TRBV5-1; abundance: -; CDR3aa: CASSFGAQKGETQYF; CDR3nt: TGCGCCAGCAGCTTCGGGGCACAGAAAGGGGAGACCCAGTACTTC
d_gene: -; j_gene: TRBJ2-1; v_gene: TRBV6-1; abundance: -; CDR3aa: CASSRELALLAQEQFF; CDR3nt: TGTGCCAGCAGTAGAGAACTCGCCCTGCTCGCTCAAGAGCAGTTCTTC
d_gene: -; j_gene: TRBJ1-1; v_gene: TRBV3-1; abundance: -; CDR3aa: CASSRRGADTEAFF; CDR3nt: TGTGCCAGCAGCCGAAGGGGGGCTGACACTGAAGCTTTCTTT
d_gene: -; j_gene: TRBJ2-2; v_gene: TRBV15; abundance: -; CDR3aa: CATSRARQSTGELFF; CDR3nt: TGTGCCACCAGCAGAGCCCGACAGTCCACCGGGGAGCTGTTTTTT
d_gene: -; j_gene: TRBJ2-7; v_gene: TRBV3-1; abundance: -; CDR3aa: CASSRRGSPYEQYF; CDR3nt: TGTGCCAGCAGCCGCAGAGGTTCACCCTACGAGCAGTACTTC
d_gene: -; j_gene: TRBJ2-2; v_gene: TRBV5-1; abundance: -; CDR3aa: CASSFPGEEELFF; CDR3nt: TGCGCCAGCAGCTTCCCAGGGGAAGAGGAGCTGTTTTTT
d_gene: -; j_gene: TRBJ1-1; v_gene: TRBV5-1; abundance: many; CDR3aa: CASSFGPGAEAFF; CDR3nt: TGCGCCAGCAGCTTTGGCCCGGGCGCCGAAGCTTTCTTT
d_gene: -; j_gene: TRBJ2-1; v_gene: TRBV6-1; abundance: -; CDR3aa: CASCRYGSSYNEQFF; CDR3nt: TGTGCCAGCTGTAGGTATGGGAGCTCCTACAATGAGCAGTTCTTC
d_gene: -; j_gene: TRBJ1-2; v_gene: TRBV12-3/TRBV12-4; abundance: many; CDR3aa: CASRDGRNYGYTF; CDR3nt: TGTGCCAGCAGGGATGGACGGAACTATGGCTACACCTTC
d_gene: TRBD2; j_gene: TRBJ2-5; v_gene: TRBV20-1; abundance: -; CDR3aa: CSARDGVGLAGSQETQYF; CDR3nt: TGCAGTGCTAGAGATGGGGTGGGGCTAGCGGGGTCACAAGAGACCCAGTACTTC
d_gene: TRBD2; j_gene: TRBJ2-1; v_gene: TRBV6-5; abundance: few; CDR3aa: CASSKTSGTYNEQFF; CDR3nt: TGTGCCAGCAGTAAGACTAGCGGGACCTACAATGAGCAGTTCTTC
d_gene: TRBD1; j_gene: TRBJ2-1; v_gene: TRBV18; abundance: -; CDR3aa: CASSQLRTGHNEQFF; CDR3nt: TGTGCCAGCTCACAACTTCGGACAGGGCACAATGAGCAGTTCTTC
d_gene: TRBD2; j_gene: TRBJ2-3; v_gene: TRBV20-1; abundance: -; CDR3aa: CSARGWTSGSPDTQYF; CDR3nt: TGCAGTGCTAGGGGGTGGACTAGCGGGAGCCCAGATACGCAGTATTTT
d_gene: -; j_gene: TRBJ1-5; v_gene: TRBV9; abundance: few; CDR3aa: CASSALGLSNQPQHF; CDR3nt: TGTGCCAGCAGCGCGTTGGGACTTAGCAATCAGCCCCAGCATTTT
d_gene: TRBD2; j_gene: TRBJ2-1; v_gene: TRBV30; abundance: -; CDR3aa: CAWGPSGSDEQFF; CDR3nt: TGTGCCTGGGGTCCTAGCGGGAGCGATGAGCAGTTCTTC
d_gene: TRBD2; j_gene: TRBJ2-7; v_gene: TRBV7-4; abundance: few; CDR3aa: CASSSSGEEYEQYF; CDR3nt: TGTGCCAGCAGCAGTAGCGGGGAGGAGTACGAGCAGTACTTC
d_gene: TRBD2; j_gene: TRBJ2-2; v_gene: TRBV4-3; abundance: -; CDR3aa: CASSQGLAGGLRGGELFF; CDR3nt: TGCGCCAGCAGCCAAGGGTTAGCGGGAGGGCTTAGAGGCGGGGAGCTGTTTTTT
d_gene: -; j_gene: TRBJ2-5; v_gene: TRBV20-1; abundance: -; CDR3aa: CSASLSFLRLRETQYF; CDR3nt: TGCAGTGCTAGTTTATCCTTTTTGCGGCTTCGGGAGACCCAGTACTTC
d_gene: -; j_gene: TRBJ2-3; v_gene: TRBV20-1; abundance: few; CDR3aa: CSATSSLTDTQYF; CDR3nt: TGCAGTGCTACCAGTTCACTCACAGATACGCAGTATTTT
d_gene: -; j_gene: TRBJ2-1; v_gene: TRBV12-3/TRBV12-4; abundance: few; CDR3aa: CASTGLRVFTEQFF; CDR3nt: TGTGCCAGCACCGGACTCCGCGTCTTCACTGAGCAGTTCTTC
d_gene: -; j_gene: TRBJ1-1; v_gene: TRBV29-1; abundance: -; CDR3aa: CSVYMGGELAFF; CDR3nt: TGCAGCGTCTATATGGGGGGGGAGCTAGCTTTCTTT
d_gene: -; j_gene: TRBJ2-1; v_gene: TRBV4-2; abundance: few; CDR3aa: CASSQNVEQFF; CDR3nt: TGTGCCAGCAGCCAAAACGTCGAGCAGTTCTTC
d_gene: TRBD2; j_gene: TRBJ2-1; v_gene: TRBV24-1; abundance: -; CDR3aa: CATSDSQTSGINEQFF; CDR3nt: TGTGCCACCAGTGATTCTCAGACTAGCGGGATAAATGAGCAGTTCTTC